This T cell receptor (beta chain) was identified in a study of blood T cell repertoires in COVID-19. Study summary: T cells, B-cell-depleted T cells, or PBMCs supplied cDNA or gDNA.

It was during active infection that Seattle patients were enrolled and then longitudinally followed. Trimming cost V 1 base and J 6 bases; bases outside gene matches: 3. The CDR3 is 14 residues long. The germline V gene has CDR1 SGHDN and CDR2 FVKESK. Methods used by the authors: Estimates of nucleated cell counts were drawn from the amplification of reference gene primers. Data came from immunoSEQ multiplex PCR; TCRdb stores just in-frame clones and leaves some out. The DNA was the basis for D and trimming; V, J and clone size are from that table. The sample lists about 210,000 clones; around four fifths were seen once.

This sequence joins TRBV14 and TRBJ1-2; 9 nucleotides agree with TRBD1. The receptor's source is a man aged 55 to 70 with COVID-19, enrolled during active disease. The sequenced sample consisted of peripheral blood. The CDR3 loop reads CASSQAGTGNGYTF. The CDR3 DNA reads as TGTGCCAGCAGCCAAGCCGGGACAGGGAATGGCTACACCTTC.